The 25 T cell receptor beta chains given below trace back to one sample, sequenced in a study of cytomegalovirus exposure and HLA in healthy donors. PCR employed 60 Vbeta and 13 Jbeta primers. Sequencing was performed with immunoSEQ multiplex PCR; in TCRdb, only in-frame clones are kept and a portion is missing. In the table there are around 67,000 clones, 60% to 80% of which are singletons. The specimen sequenced was PBMCs. The source is a woman in her thirties in good health and CMV-seropositive.

This chain's CDR3 is CASSDTGPGRNNEQFF. CDR3 DNA: TGTGCCAGCAGTGACACAGGGCCTGGGCGCAACAATGAGCAGTTCTTC. The chain links TRBV25-1 to TRBJ2-1; D perhaps matches TRBD1 (6 bases). The CDR3 sequence is 16 residues long. V was pared by 3 bases and J by 5 bases, with 17 bases between. Germline V gene data show CDR1 as MGHDK and CDR2 as SYGVNS.

Comment on this clone: The junction departs from germline at one end; a sequencing error may be responsible. The chain employs TRBV20-1 and TRBJ2-1; 8 bases agree with TRBD2. The CDR3 consists of 11 residues. Germline V CDR1 and CDR2: DFQATT, SNEGSKA (reference sequence). The CDR3 DNA sequence: TGCAGTGCTAGGGGATGGGGACTAGGGCTCTTC. It codes for CSARGWGLGLF.

This clone was detected only a few times. The CDR3 bases are TGCGCCAGCAGCGGGGGGGTTGGAGAAAAACTGTTTTTT. Protein sequence: CASSGGVGEKLFF. The chain combines TRBV5-1 with TRBJ1-4, with D possibly matching TRBD1 (5 bases). Per the germline V gene, CDR1 is SGHRS and CDR2 is YFSETQ. V gave up 4 bases and J gave up 8 bases, with 12 bases separating them. The CDR3 length is 13 residues.

This clone was observed a handful of times. The chain combines TRBV28 with TRBJ2-7; 9 bases are a match to TRBD1. The CDR3 totals 16 residues. The germline gives CDR1 MDHEN, CDR2 SYDVKM. J gave up 2 bases and V 5 bases, and 10 bases lay outside the gene matches. CDR3 nucleotide sequence: TGTGCCAGCAGTACACCCGGGACAGGGAGCCCCTACGAGCAGTACTTC. Protein sequence: CASSTPGTGSPYEQYF.

V usage is TRBV10-3 and J usage is TRBJ2-1; a weak D match, TRBD2 (5 bases). This CDR3 is 16 amino acids long. V lost 5 bases, J lost 2 bases, and 16 bases lay in between. Germline V CDR1 and CDR2: ENHRY, SYGVKD. The DNA of the CDR3 is TGTGCCATCAGTCGCGAGGCTAGCAGCACCTACAATGAGCAGTTCTTC. The encoded protein is CAISREASSTYNEQFF.

The chain links TRBV30 to TRBJ1-3; no firm D call. CDR1 is GTSNPN and CDR2 is SVGIG in the germline V gene (reference sequence). The CDR3 covers 15 residues. Trimming removed 2 bases at V and 5 bases at J, with 16 bases between. The CDR3: CAWSHAGRLRNTIYF. In DNA form, the CDR3 reads TGTGCCTGGAGTCACGCGGGGAGACTCCGAAACACCATATATTTT.

There are a few counts of this clone. The chain recombines TRBV9 with TRBJ1-2; TRBD1 matches at 7 bases. Germline V gene lookup returns CDR1 SGDLS and CDR2 YYNGEE. This CDR3 is built from 14 residues. Trimming at V came to 6 bases and at J to 0 bases, leaving 5 bases not matched to a gene. The CDR3 region has the DNA TGTGCCAGCACCAGGGACAGTACTAACTATGGCTACACCTTC. As protein: CASTRDSTNYGYTF.

The chain employs TRBV14 and TRBJ1-5; D may be TRBD1 (5 bases). Germline loops: CDR1 SGHDN, CDR2 FVKESK. Trimming took 1 base from V and 6 from J, leaving 10 bases between them. CDR3 length equals 14 residues. DNA for the CDR3: TGTGCCAGCAGCCAAGGGGGCGCAGGTCAGCCCCAGCATTTT. It is translated as CASSQGGAGQPQHF.

The chain links TRBV5-1 to TRBJ2-5; D is perhaps TRBD1 (7 bases). V lost 4 bases and J 9 bases, leaving 16 bases between the germline ends. From germline, CDR1 is SGHRS and CDR2 YFSETQ. This CDR3 has 13 amino acids. In DNA form, the CDR3 reads TGCGCCAGCAGCCCGGGGGACAGCTCGGCCCAGTACTTC. Its translation is CASSPGDSSAQYF.

The chain has TRBV20-1 and TRBJ2-3; the D is unclear. The CDR3 extends over 11 amino acids. Per the germline V gene, CDR1 is DFQATT and CDR2 is SNEGSKA (reference sequence). The V end was cut by 7 bases, the J end by 6 bases, with 11 bases between. The CDR3 DNA follows: TGCAGTGTTGATAAGCTTGATACGCAGTATTTT. It yields the protein CSVDKLDTQYF.

The J gene is TRBJ1-1, the V gene TRBV7-9; unclear D gene. Deletions cut 3 bases from V and 2 bases from J, with 10 bases between. The CDR3 is made up of 14 amino acids. The germline V gene encodes CDR1 SEHNR and CDR2 FQNEAQ (reference sequence). The CDR3 region has the DNA TGTGCCAGCAGCTTTTCCGGGGTCAACACTGAAGCTTTCTTT. This translates into CASSFSGVNTEAFF.

The J gene is TRBJ2-7, the V gene TRBV27; weak D call: TRBD2 (5 bases). The V and J ends lost 5 bases and 0 bases respectively, with 11 bases between them. Germline V CDR1 and CDR2: MNHEY, SMNVEV (reference sequence). The CDR3 runs to 14 residues. CDR3 sequence (DNA): TGTGCCAGCAGTCGGACGGGATCCTCCTACGAGCAGTACTTC. Amino acids: CASSRTGSSYEQYF.

The V gene is TRBV30, the J gene TRBJ1-2; 8 bases map to TRBD1. The CDR3 length is 13 residues. Per germline, CDR1 GTSNPN and CDR2 SVGIG (reference sequence). Trimming cost V 3 bases and J 6 bases; bases outside gene matches: 6. The CDR3: CAWSGPGGDGYTF. The CDR3 coding sequence is TGTGCCTGGAGCGGGCCAGGGGGCGATGGCTACACCTTC.

V and J are TRBV6-1 and TRBJ2-7; weak D call: TRBD1 (6 bases). The CDR3 has 12 residues. Germline V gene sequence: CDR1 MNHNS, CDR2 SASEGT. The V end was cut by 6 bases, the J end by 2 bases, with 8 bases between. CDR3 loop: CASRDSTYEQYF. The CDR3 DNA sequence: TGTGCCAGCAGGGACAGTACCTACGAGCAGTACTTC.

This clone was counted a few times. The V and J genes are TRBV5-4 and TRBJ1-5; 11 nucleotides match TRBD1. J was trimmed by 3 bases and V by 2 bases; bases with no gene match: 1. The CDR3 runs to 15 residues. CDR1 SGHNT and CDR2 YYREEE come from the germline V gene (reference sequence). This CDR3 reads CASSFGQGANQPQHF. Written as DNA, the CDR3 is TGTGCCAGCAGCTTCGGACAGGGGGCCAATCAGCCCCAGCATTTT.

V gene TRBV6-5 combines with J gene TRBJ2-6; D remains unclear. Per the germline V gene, CDR1 is MNHEY and CDR2 is SVGAGI. V dropped 7 bases and J dropped 0 bases, with 4 bases sitting between them. This CDR3 has 13 amino acids. This CDR3 reads CASTRSGANVLTF. The DNA of the CDR3 is TGTGCCAGCACCCGCTCTGGGGCCAACGTCCTGACTTTC.

This sequence joins TRBV6-1 and TRBJ1-4; D gene ambiguous. Germline-derived CDR1 and CDR2 are MNHNS and SASEGT. The CDR3 is made up of 11 amino acids. Trimming took 6 bases from V and 8 from J, leaving 7 bases between them. The CDR3 nucleotides read TGTGCCAGCAGCGGAGGGGAAAAACTGTTTTTT. It yields the protein CASSGGEKLFF.

The chain combines TRBV29-1 with TRBJ2-3; TRBD2 aligns across 7 bases. V shed 6 bases, J shed 1 base, and the junction held 7 bases outside the gene matches. Germline-derived CDR1 and CDR2 are SQVTM and ANQGSEA. The CDR3 loop spans 14 amino acids. The CDR3 sequence is CSVTPAGRTDTQYF. Written as DNA, the CDR3 is TGCAGCGTCACACCAGCGGGACGCACAGATACGCAGTATTTT.

This clone has more than one count but fewer than ten. This chain uses TRBV5-1 with TRBJ1-5; 8 nucleotides line up with TRBD1. Germline-derived CDR1 and CDR2 are SGHRS and YFSETQ. This CDR3 spans 16 amino acids. The ends lost 0 bases at V and 2 bases at J; junction bases unmatched: 4. CDR3 DNA: TGCGCCAGCAGCTTGGGTCCGACAGGGGGCAATCAGCCCCAGCATTTT. Protein product: CASSLGPTGGNQPQHF.

V is TRBV20-1 and J is TRBJ1-1; a weak D match, TRBD1 (5 bases). The CDR3 consists of 10 residues. Trimming took off 6 bases at V and 6 bases at J, with 8 bases between the two ends. From germline, CDR1 is DFQATT and CDR2 SNEGSKA (reference sequence). The CDR3 here is CSARQSEAFF. CDR3 sequence (DNA): TGCAGTGCCCGACAGTCTGAAGCTTTCTTT.

This clone was observed a few times. The rearrangement joins TRBV18 to TRBJ1-1; D is ambiguous. V lost 5 bases to trimming and J lost 3 bases, with 10 bases between them. Germline assignment: CDR1 KGHSH and CDR2 LQKENI. This CDR3 has 13 residues. In nucleotides, the CDR3 is TGTGCCAGCTCATCGTCGAGGGACACTGAAGCTTTCTTT. Translating gives CASSSSRDTEAFF. The full variable domain, completed using reference TRBV18 and TRBJ1-1, is NAGVMQNPRHLVRRRGQEARLRCSPMKGHSHVYWYRQLPEEGLKFMVYLQKENIIDESGMPKERFSAEFPKEGPSILRIQQVVRGDSAAYFCASSSSRDTEAFFGQGTRLTVV.

V is TRBV5-4 and J is TRBJ1-1, with TRBD1 matching 8 bases. Germline loops: CDR1 SGHNT, CDR2 YYREEE (reference sequence). This CDR3 is 14 amino acids long. V gave up 1 base and J gave up 4 bases; unmatched junction bases: 3. This CDR3 is CASSLTGGGTEAFF. CDR3 in DNA: TGTGCCAGCAGCTTGACAGGGGGGGGCACTGAAGCTTTCTTT. The full variable domain, in which reference TRBV5-4 and TRBJ1-1 provide the parts outside the CDR3, is ETGVTQSPTHLIKTRGQQVTLRCSSQSGHNTVSWYQQALGQGPQFIFQYYREEENGRGNFPPRFSGLQFPNYSSELNVNALELDDSALYLCASSLTGGGTEAFFGQGTRLTVV.

This sequence joins TRBV11-3 and TRBJ2-7; the D gene is possibly TRBD2 (6 bases). The CDR3 spans 16 residues. V was trimmed by 1 base and J by 9 bases, leaving 22 bases between them. CDR1 SGHNT and CDR2 YENEEA come from the germline V gene. The CDR3 loop is CASSLGLRRGSRRQYF. The CDR3 nucleotides read TGTGCCAGCAGCTTAGGTCTCCGTCGGGGGAGCCGGCGGCAGTACTTC.

This clone occurred once. The chain links TRBV29-1 to TRBJ2-7, with TRBD2 identical over 7 bases. Germline loops: CDR1 SQVTM, CDR2 ANQGSEA. Trimming took 4 bases from V and 3 from J; bases not matched to a gene: 3. CDR3 length: 12 residues. The CDR3 protein is CSVGDYLYEQYF. In nucleotides, the CDR3 is TGCAGCGTTGGGGACTACCTCTACGAGCAGTACTTC.

The J gene is TRBJ2-3, the V gene TRBV18, with TRBD2 matching over 9 bases. CDR3 length: 15 amino acids. V trimming: 4 bases; J trimming: 2 bases; junction bases outside the gene matches: 4. Germline CDR1 and CDR2: KGHSH and LQKENI. DNA of the CDR3: TGTGCCAGCTCACTGACTAGCGGCCACACAGATACGCAGTATTTT. This gives the protein CASSLTSGHTDTQYF.